Listed here are 5 T cell receptor beta chains from one sample, sequenced in a study of blood T cell repertoires in COVID-19. The table came from immunoSEQ multiplex PCR; TCRdb's copy has only in-frame clones and leaves some out. The table shows 250,000 or so clones, with about nine tenths occurring only once. Sequencing input: peripheral blood. Source of these receptors: a man aged 60 to 69 with acute or convalescent COVID-19.

The CDR3 sequence: CASRYPGQGLNTEAFF. Written as DNA, the CDR3 is TGTGCCAGTAGATATCCGGGACAGGGATTGAACACTGAAGCTTTCTTT. The V and J genes are TRBV19 and TRBJ1-1, with 9 bases lining up with TRBD1. Germline lookup yields CDR1 LNHDA and CDR2 SQIVND (reference sequence). V was clipped by 6 bases and J by 0 bases; unmatched bases: 8. The CDR3 is 16 residues long.

This chain uses TRBV3-1 (or the pseudogene TRBV3-2) with TRBJ2-5; D remains ambiguous. The ends were cut back, 1 base at V and 2 bases at J, with 8 bases in the middle. Germline lookup yields CDR1 LGHDT and CDR2 YNNKEL (reference sequence). The CDR3 extends over 14 amino acids. The CDR3 sequence: CASSQVSEQETQYF. CDR3 in DNA: TGTGCCAGCAGCCAAGTATCAGAACAAGAGACCCAGTACTTC.

This clone has a single count. The chain is built from TRBV7-9 and TRBJ1-5; D possibly corresponds to TRBD1 (6 bases). This CDR3 has 14 residues. The V and J ends lost 1 base and 5 bases respectively, with 9 bases between them. Germline V gene data show CDR1 as SEHNR and CDR2 as FQNEAQ (reference sequence). CDR3 nucleotide sequence: TGTGCCAGCAGCTTAGGGACAGCCTATCAGCCCCAGCATTTT. It encodes CASSLGTAYQPQHF.

The chain is built from TRBV19 and TRBJ2-5; D may be TRBD2 (5 bases). Trimming stripped 3 bases from V and 4 bases from J, with 9 bases between. CDR3 size: 13 residues. Germline V gene lookup returns CDR1 LNHDA and CDR2 SQIVND (reference sequence). The CDR3 sequence is CASSILGRETQYF. The CDR3 DNA follows: TGTGCCAGTAGTATTTTAGGGAGAGAGACCCAGTACTTC.

The chain carries TRBV28 and TRBJ1-2; D is uncertain. There are 12 residues in the CDR3. The germline CDR1 and CDR2 sequences are MDHEN and SYDVKM. Trimming left V 5 bases short and J 8 bases short, with 12 bases between. The CDR3 spells CASSQPTRGYTF. The CDR3 DNA sequence: TGTGCCAGCAGTCAGCCTACGAGGGGCTACACCTTC.